A single sample gave rise to the 9 T cell receptor beta chains below, sequenced in a study of T cell responses to AZD1222 COVID-19 vaccine. The assay was immunoSEQ multiplex PCR, and TCRdb's table has in-frame clones only and misses some. The table includes approximately 130,000 clones, 90% detected once. Sequenced here: peripheral blood, sampled on day 0 of AZD1222 vaccination. These receptors were taken from an adult in good health.

The chain links TRBV7-9 to TRBJ2-5, with 10 bases lining up with TRBD1. There are 16 residues in the CDR3. CDR1 and CDR2 from the germline V gene are SEHNR and FQNEAQ (reference sequence). V dropped 6 bases and J dropped 5; count of bases not matched to a gene: 12. In DNA, the CDR3 is TGTGCCAGCAGTTCCCGGGACAGGGGCGGTTGGGAGACCCAGTACTTC. Amino acids: CASSSRDRGGWETQYF. Complete variable domain (other parts from reference TRBV7-9 and TRBJ2-5): DTGVSQNPRHKITKRGQNVTFRCDPISEHNRLYWYRQTLGQGPEFLTYFQNEAQLEKSRLLSDRFSAERPKGSFSTLEIQRTEQGDSAMYLCASSSRDRGGWETQYFGPGTRLLVL.

The chain links TRBV5-1 to TRBJ1-1, with D perhaps TRBD1 (6 bases). Trimming stripped 5 bases from V and 7 bases from J, with 18 bases between. The CDR3 loop spans 14 amino acids. Per germline, CDR1 SGHRS and CDR2 YFSETQ. The CDR3 DNA follows: TGCGCCAGCAGTACCATTCTGGGGGCGGGTGAAGCTTTCTTT. It is translated as CASSTILGAGEAFF. Using reference TRBV5-1 and TRBJ1-1 for the parts outside the CDR3, the full variable domain is KAGVTQTPRYLIKTRGQQVTLSCSPISGHRSVSWYQQTPGQGLQFLFEYFSETQRNKGNFPGRFSGRQFSNSRSEMNVSTLELGDSALYLCASSTILGAGEAFFGQGTRLTVV.

The chain recombines TRBV27 with TRBJ1-5; possible D gene TRBD1, 6 bases. V lost 5 bases and J 6 bases, leaving 14 bases between the germline ends. Germline V gene sequence: CDR1 MNHEY, CDR2 SMNVEV (reference sequence). The CDR3 spans 14 residues. CDR3 region: CASSGTGLGQPQHF. DNA of the CDR3: TGTGCCAGCAGTGGAACAGGGTTGGGTCAGCCCCAGCATTTT.

The gene calls are TRBV12-5 and TRBJ1-1, with a weak D call TRBD1 (5 bases). Germline lookup yields CDR1 LGHNT and CDR2 FRNRAP. The CDR3 contains 18 residues. V lost 2 bases and J lost 1, with 20 bases in between. As DNA, the CDR3 is TGTGCTAGTGGTTTGTCTGCCGGGCAGGGCTTAGGGAACACTGAAGCTTTCTTT. Its protein product is CASGLSAGQGLGNTEAFF.

The chain combines TRBV28 with TRBJ2-3; tentative D call: TRBD2 (6 bases). The V gene's germline CDR1 is MDHEN and CDR2 SYDVKM. V lost 6 bases and J lost 2, with 12 bases in between. The CDR3 runs 14 residues. CDR3 residues: CASRRGWNTDTQYF. The CDR3 coding sequence is TGTGCCAGCAGGCGGGGCTGGAACACAGATACGCAGTATTTT. The variable domain in full, completed from reference TRBV28 and TRBJ2-3, reads DVKVTQSSRYLVKRTGEKVFLECVQDMDHENMFWYRQDPGLGLRLIYFSYDVKMKEKGDIPEGYSVSREKKERFSLILESASTNQTSMYLCASRRGWNTDTQYFGPGTRLTVL.

CDR3 sequence (DNA): TGTGCCAGCAGCTCTGGGACAGGAAGGGACGGGCAGCCCCAGCATTTT. Translated: CASSSGTGRDGQPQHF. The V gene is TRBV2, the J gene TRBJ1-5, with 8 bases lining up with TRBD1. Losses at the gene ends were 6 bases for V and 7 bases for J; bases not matched to a gene: 14. Germline values: CDR1 SNHLY, CDR2 FYNNEI. This CDR3 is built from 16 residues.

V and J are TRBV15 and TRBJ1-1, with D unresolved. Trimming removed 0 bases at V and 6 bases at J, with 14 bases between. There are 15 residues in the CDR3. Germline CDR1 LNHNV, CDR2 YYDKDF (reference sequence). The CDR3 DNA is TGTGCCACCAGCAGAGAAGGAGACCCCACCGCTGAAGCTTTCTTT. Translation: CATSREGDPTAEAFF.

V is TRBV4-3 and J is TRBJ2-1, with D tentatively TRBD2 (5 bases). The CDR3 spans 13 residues. CDR1 is LGHNA and CDR2 is YSLEER in the germline V gene. With 5 bases removed from V and 3 bases from J, the gap between germline ends came to 8 bases. In DNA, the CDR3 is TGCGCCAGCAGCGAAAGCGGCTACAATGAGCAGTTCTTC. Translating gives CASSESGYNEQFF.

This clone was picked up a small number of times. The V and J genes are TRBV18 and TRBJ2-2; maybe TRBD1 (6 bases). V was cut by 3 bases and J by 2 bases, with 13 bases left in between. There are 16 residues in the CDR3. Germline loops: CDR1 KGHSH, CDR2 LQKENI. The CDR3 loop is CASSPLGGANTGELFF. Written as DNA, the CDR3 is TGTGCCAGCTCACCGCTAGGGGGAGCCAACACCGGGGAGCTGTTTTTT. The full variable domain, rest sourced from reference TRBV18 and TRBJ2-2, is NAGVMQNPRHLVRRRGQEARLRCSPMKGHSHVYWYRQLPEEGLKFMVYLQKENIIDESGMPKERFSAEFPKEGPSILRIQQVVRGDSAAYFCASSPLGGANTGELFFGEGSRLTVL.